This T cell receptor (beta chain) stems from a study of cytomegalovirus exposure and HLA in healthy donors. PCR amplification relied on 60 Vbeta primers (plus 13 Jbeta primers). Profiling relied on immunoSEQ multiplex PCR, and the TCRdb table lists in-frame clones only, not all of them. The sample gives tens of thousands of clones, 65% to 90% of which show up once; 10% is in the top ten. Germline V CDR1 and CDR2: LGHNA, YSLEER. The CDR3 covers 16 residues. With 0 bases clipped from V and 5 bases from J, the junction kept 7 bases outside the gene matches. The chain carries TRBV4-3 and TRBJ2-1; 7 positions agree with TRBD2. The source of this sequence is a woman aged 18-29 years in good health and CMV-seropositive. The sequencing sample was made of PBMCs. The CDR3 DNA follows: TGCGCCAGCAGCCAAGAGAAGCGGGGCTATAACAATGAGCAGTTCTTC. The encoded protein is CASSQEKRGYNNEQFF.